The next 3 T cell receptor beta chains were all read from a single sample in a study of cytomegalovirus exposure and HLA in healthy donors. With 60 Vbeta and 13 Jbeta primers, the PCR was carried out. The repertoire was sequenced with immunoSEQ multiplex PCR; TCRdb's copy has only in-frame clones and lacks some. The table lists about 130,000 clones, over 60% of them singletons. Sequencing used PBMCs. The receptors originated from a man between 18 and 35 years old in good health and CMV-seronegative.

The V gene is TRBV5-1, the J gene TRBJ1-4; D is ambiguous. This CDR3 comprises 16 residues. Trimming stripped 1 base from V and 4 bases from J, with 14 bases between. The germline CDR1 and CDR2 sequences are SGHRS and YFSETQ. CDR3 DNA: TGCGCCAGCAGCTTGTCGGGGTTCTTTGGTAATGAAAAACTGTTTTTT. Amino acid sequence: CASSLSGFFGNEKLFF.

Concerning this clone itself: The same CDR3 can be traced to other DNA sequences in this sample. The rearrangement links TRBV29-1 to TRBJ1-2; D might be TRBD1 (6 bases). This CDR3 is built from 13 residues. The V gene's germline CDR1 is SQVTM and CDR2 ANQGSEA. The V end was cut by 1 base, the J end by 8 bases, with 14 bases between. This CDR3 reads CSVEGGGLYGYTF. The CDR3 nucleotides are TGCAGCGTTGAAGGGGGGGGGCTATACGGCTACACCTTC. The variable domain in full, with the rest retrieved from reference TRBV29-1 and TRBJ1-2, is SAVISQKPSRDICQRGTSLTIQCQVDSQVTMMFWYRQQPGQSLTLIATANQGSEATYESGFVIDKFPISRPNLTFSTLTVSNMSPEDSSIYLCSVEGGGLYGYTFGSGTRLTVV.

V is TRBV2 and J is TRBJ2-7; 7 bases fit TRBD2. CDR1 SNHLY and CDR2 FYNNEI come from the germline V gene. The CDR3 covers 16 residues. V lost 1 base, J lost 5 bases, and 11 bases stayed unmatched. The CDR3 protein is CASSEGIAGENHEQYV. The CDR3 DNA reads TGTGCCAGCAGTGAAGGGATTGCGGGAGAAAACCACGAGCAGTACGTC.